This T cell receptor beta chain was obtained from a study of a mutant IDH1 vaccine in newly diagnosed glioma. As for the study in general: Either 4-6 weeks after radiotherapy alone or alongside temozolomide, vaccination was begun. Those enrolled had earlier been treated with radiotherapy, temozolomide, or both, mostly both.

A word on this clone: Its antigen is unidentified.

Regarding the study as a whole: Any relationship between pseudoprogression and changes in top peripheral T cell clonotypes seemed absent.

The table came from immunoSEQ multiplex PCR; TCRdb's copy has only in-frame clones and leaves some out. The table records fewer than 70,000 clones, less than 90% of them present only once. Time point of the sample: week 47, end of study. Vaccine doses each comprised 300 ug of mutant IDH1 20-mer peptide, with topical imiquimod. The sample consisted of PBMCs, taken from a glioma patient whose treatment included an IDH1 peptide vaccine. This TCR derives from a man aged 25 to 40 with glioma.

CDR3 DNA sequence: TGCGCCAGCAGCTTGGAGGGGGCCCAGCTGAGTTCACCCCTCCACTTT. Amino acids: CASSLEGAQLSSPLHF. V and J are TRBV5-1 and TRBJ1-6; 7 bases agree with TRBD1. V shed 0 bases and J 9 bases; nucleotides not matched to a gene: 9. The CDR3 has 16 residues. Germline lookup yields CDR1 SGHRS and CDR2 YFSETQ.